This TCR beta chain comes out of a study of T-cell memory formation after mild COVID-19. In TCRdb, the 5' RACE reads were re-called with MiXCR into one record per CDR3 protein. This sample has more than 150,000 distinct CDR3 sequences, with around a sixth found just once. The CDR3 loop spans 16 amino acids. The V end lost 2 bases, the J end lost 10 bases, and 18 bases lay between the germline ends. Germline values: CDR1 SGHTA, CDR2 FQGNSA. This clonotype was seen only a few times. The clonotype originates from a man in his late teens or twenties who had mild COVID-19 (a few samples of this study predate the infection). Cell type and time point are not known. This rearrangement joins TRBV7-2 to TRBJ1-6; D uncertain. Material for sequencing was PBMCs or a T cell subset sorted from them (not recorded which). This CDR3 reads CASSLRPAGIVSPLHF. The CDR3 DNA sequence: TGTGCCAGCAGCTTACGCCCAGCAGGAATCGTATCACCCCTCCACTTT.